One and the same sample provided the 21 T cell receptor beta chains below, sequenced in a study of cytomegalovirus exposure and HLA in healthy donors. 13 Jbeta primers and 60 Vbeta primers were used for the PCR. Measured with immunoSEQ multiplex PCR; TCRdb has only the in-frame clones, and not every one. The table shows roughly 48,000 clones, with roughly 73% occurring only once. The sample was PBMCs. The receptors come from a young man in good health and CMV-seronegative.

V is TRBV29-1 and J is TRBJ1-2; tentatively, D is TRBD1 (6 bases). There are 13 residues in the CDR3. The V end was cut by 6 bases, the J end by 4 bases, with 15 bases between. Germline V gene data show CDR1 as SQVTM and CDR2 as ANQGSEA. In nucleotides, the CDR3 is TGCAGCGTCCCGACAGGACGGACCTATGGCTACACCTTC. Translated, it gives CSVPTGRTYGYTF.

This sequence joins TRBV5-1 and TRBJ2-1, with 12 bases matching TRBD2. The junction had 11 bases not matched to a gene; V was cut back by 1 base and J by 12 bases. The CDR3 is made up of 16 amino acids. The germline CDR1 and CDR2 sequences are SGHRS and YFSETQ. The CDR3 DNA sequence: TGCGCCAGCAGCTTGACCACTAGCGGGAGGCTTCTGGGGCAGTTCTTC. This gives the protein CASSLTTSGRLLGQFF.

V is TRBV9 and J is TRBJ1-1; D gene unclear. This CDR3 contains 14 residues. Trimming left V 5 bases short and J 5 bases short, with 16 bases between. Germline V CDR1 and CDR2: SGDLS, YYNGEE. The CDR3, as DNA: TGTGCCAGCAGTCGCCAACTTAGGGAGACTGAAGCTTTCTTT. It specifies CASSRQLRETEAFF.

The rearrangement joins TRBV5-1 to TRBJ2-2; D is undetermined. Germline loops: CDR1 SGHRS, CDR2 YFSETQ. Trimming took 3 bases from V and 0 from J, leaving 9 bases between them. The CDR3 sequence is 15 residues long. The CDR3 loop reads CASSSLTTNTGELFF. CDR3 in DNA: TGCGCCAGCAGCTCACTGACAACGAACACCGGGGAGCTGTTTTTT. Complete variable domain (other parts from reference TRBV5-1 and TRBJ2-2): KAGVTQTPRYLIKTRGQQVTLSCSPISGHRSVSWYQQTPGQGLQFLFEYFSETQRNKGNFPGRFSGRQFSNSRSEMNVSTLELGDSALYLCASSSLTTNTGELFFGEGSRLTVL.

The chain joins TRBV7-9 to TRBJ2-1; 7 bases fit TRBD2. The CDR3 contains 16 residues. Per germline, CDR1 SEHNR and CDR2 FQNEAQ (reference sequence). Germline trimming cut 4 bases from V and 7 bases from J; bases unmatched to any gene: 13. Here the CDR3 reads CASSSVGLGLGNEQFF. The CDR3, as DNA: TGTGCCAGCAGCTCGGTCGGACTAGGCTTGGGAAATGAGCAGTTCTTC.

The chain joins TRBV11-3 to TRBJ2-3; D is uncertain. Looked up from germline, CDR1 is SGHNT and CDR2 is YENEEA. The CDR3 has 11 residues. Deletions cut 11 bases from V and 6 bases from J, with 12 bases between. The CDR3 coding sequence is TGTGCCCTCAAACGGGTCGATACGCAGTATTTT. Translating gives CALKRVDTQYF.

This rearrangement joins TRBV11-2 to TRBJ2-7; tentative D call: TRBD2 (6 bases). The V end was cut by 0 bases, the J end by 5 bases, with 14 bases between. CDR1 and CDR2 (germline): SGHAT, FQNNGV. This CDR3 contains 15 residues. The CDR3, as DNA: TGTGCCAGCAGCTTAGATCACGGACGGGAGAACGAGCAGTACTTC. This gives the protein CASSLDHGRENEQYF.

This clone has just a few counts. The chain is built from TRBV5-6 and TRBJ2-1, with D possibly being TRBD2 (6 bases). This CDR3 is built from 13 residues. Deletions cut 5 bases from V and 5 bases from J, with 11 bases between. Germline lookup yields CDR1 SGHDT and CDR2 YYEEEE. CDR3 sequence (DNA): TGTGCCAGCAGTAGGACTAAGAACAATGAGCAGTTCTTC. Encoded protein: CASSRTKNNEQFF.

This clone has a single count. The chain carries TRBV7-2 and TRBJ2-1; 9 nucleotides align to TRBD2. This CDR3 contains 14 residues. J was trimmed by 8 bases and V by 0 bases; bases with no gene match: 2. Per germline, CDR1 SGHTA and CDR2 FQGNSA. This chain's CDR3 is CASSLASGSDEQFF. The CDR3 DNA reads TGTGCCAGCAGCTTAGCTAGCGGGAGCGATGAGCAGTTCTTC.

This clone was recorded a few times. This chain connects TRBV21-1 to TRBJ2-7; the table gives TRBD1 as D, unverified against the DNA. TRBV21-1 is an annotated pseudogene. The CDR3 is 15 amino acids. The CDR3 region has the DNA TGTGCCAGCAGCAAAGCGGGCCCCAATAGAGAAGAGCAGTACTTC. Translation: CASSKAGPNREEQYF.

This chain joins TRBV28 and TRBJ2-7; 7 positions agree with TRBD1. Germline assignment: CDR1 MDHEN and CDR2 SYDVKM. Trimming removed 1 base from V and 3 bases from J; junction bases left unmatched: 3. This CDR3 is built from 14 residues. This CDR3 is CASSLLGQYYEQYF. For the CDR3, the DNA is TGTGCCAGCAGTTTATTGGGACAGTACTACGAGCAGTACTTC.

The rearrangement uses TRBV10-3 and TRBJ1-1; no reliable D call. The CDR3 runs 15 residues. V lost 0 bases to trimming and J lost 0 bases, with 8 bases between them. Germline V gene data show CDR1 as ENHRY and CDR2 as SYGVKD. Here the CDR3 DNA reads TGTGCCATCAGTGAGTCAAACTATTTGAACACTGAAGCTTTCTTT. Its translation: CAISESNYLNTEAFF.

A single count supports this clone. V is TRBV4-3 and J is TRBJ2-2, with TRBD1 as a possible D gene (6 bases). CDR3 length: 16 residues. The germline gives CDR1 LGHNA, CDR2 YSLEER. V was clipped by 1 base and J by 1 base, with 10 bases between them. The CDR3 nucleotides are TGCGCCAGCAGCCAAGTGGCAGGGGAGAACACCGGGGAGCTGTTTTTT. This codes for CASSQVAGENTGELFF.

The V call is TRBV4-3, the J call TRBJ2-1; D is ambiguous. Looked up from germline, CDR1 is LGHNA and CDR2 is YSLEER. The CDR3 length is 16 residues. V was clipped by 2 bases and J by 0 bases, with 11 bases between them. The CDR3 protein is CASSQQTVSSYNEQFF. The CDR3 DNA reads TGCGCCAGCAGCCAACAAACGGTAAGCTCCTACAATGAGCAGTTCTTC.

There are a few counts of this clone. This chain links TRBV9 with TRBJ2-7; TRBD2 might be the D (6 bases). This CDR3 contains 14 residues. Per germline, CDR1 SGDLS and CDR2 YYNGEE. Trimming removed 4 bases from V and 7 bases from J, with 18 bases in between. The CDR3 nucleotides read TGTGCCAGCAGCCCCCGGGGGACGAATTTAGAGCAGTACTTC. This codes for CASSPRGTNLEQYF.

CDR3 amino acids: CAFTGGSYNEQFF. In DNA form, the CDR3 reads TGTGCCTTCACAGGGGGTTCCTACAATGAGCAGTTCTTC. J is TRBJ2-1 and V is TRBV30; 8 bases map to TRBD1. The length of the CDR3 is 13 residues. The J segment lost 1 base and the V segment lost 7 bases, leaving 3 bases of the junction unmatched. Germline lookup yields CDR1 GTSNPN and CDR2 SVGIG (reference sequence).

This rearrangement joins TRBV25-1 to TRBJ1-2; D is undetermined. Germline CDR1 reads MGHDK; CDR2 reads SYGVNS. This CDR3 contains 13 residues. Trimming cost V 1 base and J 1 base, with 4 bases left between them. CDR3 amino acids: CASSESLNYGYTF. The CDR3 nucleotides are TGTGCCAGCAGTGAATCCCTTAACTATGGCTACACCTTC.

The chain couples TRBV30 to TRBJ1-5; D is unclear. This CDR3 region has 12 residues. Germline V lookup: CDR1 GTSNPN, CDR2 SVGIG (reference sequence). Trimming took 7 bases from V and 0 from J, leaving 7 bases between them. The CDR3, as DNA: TGTGCCTCAGGAATTAGCAATCAGCCCCAGCATTTT. It is translated as CASGISNQPQHF.

The chain employs TRBV6-1 and TRBJ1-2; TRBD1 agrees at 8 bases. CDR1 MNHNS and CDR2 SASEGT come from the germline V gene. CDR3 length equals 14 residues. V trimming: 8 bases; J trimming: 4 bases; junction bases outside the gene matches: 9. CDR3 sequence reads: CASLWTGKGYGYTF. CDR3 coding DNA: TGTGCCAGCCTGTGGACAGGGAAAGGCTATGGCTACACCTTC.

The genes are TRBV6-5 and TRBJ2-3; D call uncertain. The CDR3 runs 16 residues. CDR1 MNHEY and CDR2 SVGAGI come from the germline V gene. Trimming took off 1 base at V and 1 base at J, with 12 bases between the two ends. In nucleotides, the CDR3 is TGTGCCAGCAGTTACTTTGGGCTCGCCGGCACAGATACGCAGTATTTT. Translation: CASSYFGLAGTDTQYF.

The chain carries TRBV6-5 and TRBJ1-1, with D possibly being TRBD1 (5 bases). V was cut by 4 bases and J by 10 bases, with 10 bases left in between. CDR3 length: 11 amino acids. The germline CDR1 and CDR2 sequences are MNHEY and SVGAGI. The CDR3 loop reads CASSSIGGAFF. CDR3 DNA sequence: TGTGCCAGCAGTTCGATCGGGGGAGCTTTCTTT.